Described below is a single T cell receptor (beta chain) sequence and its context. Its antigen is unknown. This specimen comes from a study of radiotherapy plus CTLA-4 blockade in lung cancer. On the study more broadly: Among all patients, approximately 17% showed objective responses, while 30% to 35% had disease control. General study findings and limits: Radiotherapy was combined with ipilimumab, and tumor-derived TCR clones then expanded in blood.

This CDR3 region has 13 residues. The J segment lost 4 bases and the V segment lost 6 bases, leaving 5 bases of the junction unmatched. Germline loops: CDR1 SNHLY, CDR2 FYNNEI. Sequenced by immunoSEQ multiplex PCR; TCRdb stores in-frame clones only, minus some. The data hold some 45,000 clones, with about 72% observed a single time. The receptor was isolated from a human donor with non-small cell lung cancer who had stable disease on radiotherapy plus ipilimumab. The chain links TRBV2 to TRBJ1-1; TRBD1 agrees at 7 bases. This material consisted of peripheral blood, taken from a patient treated with radiotherapy plus ipilimumab. CDR3 protein: CASRLTGPTEAFF. In DNA form, the CDR3 reads TGTGCCAGCAGACTGACAGGGCCCACTGAAGCTTTCTTT.